The clone carrying this T cell receptor beta chain was found many times. Its antigen is unknown. The record originates from a study of neurological immune-mediated disorders. At the level of the study: Relapsing-remitting disease affected about 30, and secondary progressive 3, of some 34 multiple sclerosis patients.

TCRdb itself ran the 5' RACE reads through MiXCR, one entry per CDR3 protein. Of about 95,000 distinct CDR3 sequences in the sample, 3.5% to 4% were seen once. The unsorted libraries were prepared from 2 million PBMCs (stored at -80 C). Study-wide findings and caveats: The highest TCR clonal expansion occurred in HTLV-1-associated myelopathy; multiple sclerosis fell below healthy controls.

The sequenced material came from PBMCs. The clonotype originates from a woman under 30 with multiple sclerosis.

The CDR3 region has the DNA TGTGCCAGCAGGCCAGGGACAGGGAACGAGCAGTACTTC. This codes for CASRPGTGNEQYF. The chain employs TRBV6-6 and TRBJ2-7; 9 positions agree with TRBD1. The CDR3 has 13 residues. J was trimmed by 5 bases and V by 6 bases; bases with no gene match: 5. Germline assignment: CDR1 MNHNY and CDR2 SVGAGI (reference sequence).